These T cell receptor beta chains were read from a single sample in a study of OX40 agonist ivuxolimab in advanced cancers. Generated by immunoSEQ multiplex PCR, the TCRdb table keeps only in-frame clones and is missing some. Among 90,000 to 150,000 clones listed, over 75% were seen once. Material: CD4+ or CD8+ T cells sorted from blood, obtained in a trial of the OX40 agonist ivuxolimab. The receptors shown here come from an adult with an advanced solid tumor such as melanoma, head and neck, liver or kidney cancer. CDR3s include the opening cysteine and the closing phenylalanine or tryptophan. D genes are given only for firm matches. Part of the rows lack a size; the others show once, few, many or a class for expanded clones.

TRBV7-2,-,-,TRBJ2-5,TGTGCCAGCAGCCCACAAGCGGGCCCGTGGGAGACCCAGTACTTC,CASSPQAGPWETQYF
TRBV2,-,-,TRBJ2-5,TGTGCCAGCAGTGCTCTACCGAACGTCCAAGAGACCCAGTACTTC,CASSALPNVQETQYF
TRBV30,TRBD2,-,TRBJ2-3,TGTGCCTGGAGTAGATTCAGCGGGGGGAGAACAGATACGCAGTATTTT,CAWSRFSGGRTDTQYF
TRBV18,-,-,TRBJ2-1,TGTGCCAGCTCACCCCAGGGAGGTGAGCAGTTCTTC,CASSPQGGEQFF
TRBV7-2,-,-,TRBJ1-3,TGTGCCAGCAGCTTACCCAGACAGTTCACCATATATTTT,CASSLPRQFTIYF
TRBV7-2,-,-,TRBJ2-1,TGTGCCAGCAGCTCAAGACAGCCAGGGAACAATGAGCAGTTCTTC,CASSSRQPGNNEQFF
TRBV13,TRBD2,-,TRBJ2-3,TGTGCCAGCAGCCCCCAGGGTCAGCGGGGGGGTGGCACAGATACGCAGTATTTT,CASSPQGQRGGGTDTQYF
TRBV10-2,-,once,TRBJ1-3,TGCGCCAGCAGTGGTACAGGGTCGGGACCTGACACCATATATTTT,CASSGTGSGPDTIYF
TRBV19,-,-,TRBJ2-6,TGTGCCAGTAGCCCGACTAACCCGGCCAACGTCCTGACTTTC,CASSPTNPANVLTF
TRBV5-1,TRBD1,-,TRBJ1-4,TGCGCCAGCGCCCCTACCGGGACAGGGAACGAAAAACTGTTTTTT,CASAPTGTGNEKLFF
TRBV7-2,TRBD1,few,TRBJ1-6,TGTGCCAGCAGCGAGGGACAGTTTCCCCTCCACTTT,CASSEGQFPLHF
TRBV19,-,-,TRBJ1-1,TGTGCCAGTAGTCAGAACAGGTTCAAGGTTCCCGCGGAAGCTTTCTTT,CASSQNRFKVPAEAFF
TRBV5-1,-,once,TRBJ2-5,TGCGCCAGCAGCTTCCAACAAGAGACCCAGTACTTC,CASSFQQETQYF
TRBV5-6,TRBD2,-,TRBJ2-1,TGTGCCAGCAGCCGAACTAGCGGGGCGAGGAATGAGCAGTTCTTC,CASSRTSGARNEQFF
TRBV7-2,-,once,TRBJ1-1,TGTGCCAGCATCCTAATGGGGGCGTTTCCTGAAGCTTTCTTT,CASILMGAFPEAFF
TRBV11-2,TRBD1,once,TRBJ1-3,TGTGCCAGCAGCTACCTACAGGGGCCAGCTTCCTCTGGAAACACCATATATTTT,CASSYLQGPASSGNTIYF
TRBV20-1,-,-,TRBJ2-1,TGCAGTGCTGGAGACCCCAATGAGCAGTTCTTC,CSAGDPNEQFF
TRBV18,-,-,TRBJ2-7,TGTGCCAGCTCACCGGCTAATTTCCGGGGAACAGAGTCCGAGCAGTACTTC,CASSPANFRGTESEQYF
TRBV28,-,-,TRBJ2-5,TGTGCCAGCAGTTTAGAGGCCGGGACCCTCCTGACCCAGTACTTC,CASSLEAGTLLTQYF
TRBV19,TRBD1,once,TRBJ1-4,TGTGCCAGTAGAGACAGGGGGCGTGAAAAACTGTTTTTT,CASRDRGREKLFF
TRBV27,TRBD1,-,TRBJ1-6,TGTGCCAGCGGGTGGGACAGGGGTTCGTATAATTCACCCCTCCACTTT,CASGWDRGSYNSPLHF
TRBV30,-,once,TRBJ1-1,TGTGCCTGGAGTGTTCAGGGAGTAAGGACTGAAGCTTTCTTT,CAWSVQGVRTEAFF
TRBV30,-,-,TRBJ2-5,TGTGCCTGGAGTGTAGGAGGGGTGCAAGAGACCCAGTACTTC,CAWSVGGVQETQYF
TRBV20-1,-,once,TRBJ1-1,TGCAGCGCGACAGGGAACACTGAAGCTTTCTTT,CSATGNTEAFF
TRBV6-6,TRBD2,-,TRBJ2-1,TGTGCCAGCAGCCGAAATCCGGCGGGGGGGCCTACTGAGCAGTTCTTC,CASSRNPAGGPTEQFF
TRBV9,-,-,TRBJ2-6,TGTGCCAGCAGCGTAGCTCCGTCAGAAAGCTCTGGGGCCAACGTCCTGACTTTC,CASSVAPSESSGANVLTF
TRBV5-6,-,-,TRBJ1-3,TGTGCCAGCAGCATTGAGCCTGGAAACACCATATATTTT,CASSIEPGNTIYF
TRBV28,-,-,TRBJ1-1,TGTGCCACCGTTACAGGGTGGACTGAAGCTTTCTTT,CATVTGWTEAFF
TRBV6-1,TRBD1,-,TRBJ1-1,TGTGCCAGCAGTGAATTCAGGGGGGACACTGAAGCTTTCTTT,CASSEFRGDTEAFF
TRBV29-1,TRBD1,-,TRBJ1-2,TGCAGCGAACGGACAGGGTATGGCTACACCTTC,CSERTGYGYTF
TRBV7-2,TRBD1,once,TRBJ1-4,TGTGCCAGCAGCTCAGGACAGGGGACGTTGAATGAAAAACTGTTTTTT,CASSSGQGTLNEKLFF
TRBV30,TRBD2,-,TRBJ2-1,TGTGCCTGGAGGAAGGGACTAGGTGACAATGAGCAGTTCTTC,CAWRKGLGDNEQFF
TRBV18,-,-,TRBJ2-1,TGTGCCAGCTCGGTAGCGGATAGGGAGCAGTTCTTC,CASSVADREQFF
TRBV19,-,-,TRBJ1-2,TGTGCCAGTAGAAAGATGGGGGCGCAGGGCCTCGGCTACACCTTC,CASRKMGAQGLGYTF
TRBV9,TRBD1,-,TRBJ2-1,TGTGCCAGCAGCTCCCGATCGTCTGGACAGGCCCCTGGGAATGAGCAGTTCTTC,CASSSRSSGQAPGNEQFF
TRBV19,-,-,TRBJ2-3,TGTGCCAGTAGTATGAGTCAGGGCCTAGAGACGCAGTATTTT,CASSMSQGLETQYF
TRBV6-6,TRBD1,-,TRBJ1-4,TGTGCCAGCAGTCCTCAGGGGGCCTGGGAAAAACTGTTTTTT,CASSPQGAWEKLFF
TRBV5-1,-,-,TRBJ2-3,TGCGCCAGCAACCAAAAAAGAAACAGGGACACAGATACGCAGTATTTT,CASNQKRNRDTDTQYF
TRBV30,TRBD1,few,TRBJ1-1,TGTGCCTGGACCAGACAGGGGAACACTGAAGCTTTCTTT,CAWTRQGNTEAFF
TRBV6-5,TRBD2,once,TRBJ2-7,TGTGCCAGCAGCCGACTAGCGGGGACACACGAGCAGTACTTC,CASSRLAGTHEQYF
TRBV19,TRBD1,-,TRBJ2-2,TGTGCCAGTAGAAGCAGGACAGGTAACACCGGGGAGCTGTTTTTT,CASRSRTGNTGELFF
TRBV6-1,-,-,TRBJ2-5,TGTGCCAGCAGTGCATTGTCCAGGGGTGAGACCCAGTACTTC,CASSALSRGETQYF
TRBV18,-,-,TRBJ2-7,TGTGCCAGCTCACCGATGTTGGAGAGCTCCTACGAGCAGTACTTC,CASSPMLESSYEQYF
TRBV19,-,-,TRBJ1-1,TGTGCCAGCTTCCACCCCGCCGGGACACGAAACACTGAAGCTTTCTTT,CASFHPAGTRNTEAFF
TRBV28,TRBD1,once,TRBJ2-7,TGTGCCAGCAGTTTGGGGACAGGGAGTCCCCACGAGCAGTACTTC,CASSLGTGSPHEQYF
TRBV28,-,-,TRBJ1-4,TGTGCCAGCAGTTTCTATGAAAAACTGTTTTTT,CASSFYEKLFF
TRBV27,-,-,TRBJ2-3,TGTGCCAGCAGTTTAAGATACACAGATACGCAGTATTTT,CASSLRYTDTQYF
TRBV6-4,-,-,TRBJ1-4,TGTGCCAGCAGTGCGCGACTGGGGGAAAAACTGTTTTTT,CASSARLGEKLFF
TRBV27,-,-,TRBJ1-1,TGTGCCAGCAGTTCCCGTACTGGGAACACTGAAGCTTTCTTT,CASSSRTGNTEAFF
TRBV28,-,few,TRBJ1-5,TGTGCCAGCAACCCCCGATTGGAGCCCCAGCATTTT,CASNPRLEPQHF
TRBV19,TRBD2,-,TRBJ2-5,TGTGCCAGTAGTATCCGTAGCGGGGGAGAAGAGACCCAGTACTTC,CASSIRSGGEETQYF
TRBV6-4,TRBD1,-,TRBJ1-4,TGTGCCAGCAGTGATCGGGCAGGGGGTTGCGAAAAACTGTTTTTT,CASSDRAGGCEKLFF
TRBV6-5,TRBD1,-,TRBJ2-5,TGTGCCAGCACGAGAACAGGGGGCGAGGAGACCCAGTACTTC,CASTRTGGEETQYF